Listed below are T cell receptor beta chains from one sample, sequenced in a study of shared clonotypes between healthy human individuals. Measured with immunoSEQ multiplex PCR; TCRdb has only the in-frame clones, and not every one. The top ten clones hold 1.5% to 2% of a sample with hundreds of thousands of clones, under 80% of them seen once. The sample taken for sequencing was memory CD4+ T cells sorted from blood. These receptors all come from a woman between 25 and 40 years old in good health. Both conserved end residues are part of each CDR3. A D gene is named only where the DNA matches it firmly. Size tells how often a clone was seen (once, few, many) or the class of an expanded clone, and some rows leave it out.

clone size: .
V gene: TRBV30
J gene: TRBJ2-1
CDR3 length: 14
D gene: TRBD2
CDR3 DNA: TGTGCCTGGAAACTAGCGGGAACCTACAATGAGCAGTTCTTC
CDR3 protein: CAWKLAGTYNEQFF

clone size: .
V gene: TRBV11-1
J gene: TRBJ2-1
CDR3 length: 15
D gene: .
CDR3 DNA: TGTGCCAGCAGGGAGGGCCCTAGCGACTACAATGAGCAGTTCTTC
CDR3 protein: CASREGPSDYNEQFF

clone size: many
V gene: TRBV19
J gene: TRBJ1-4
CDR3 length: 15
D gene: TRBD1
CDR3 DNA: TGTGCCAGTAGGACAGGGATCGCAACTAATGAAAAACTGTTTTTT
CDR3 protein: CASRTGIATNEKLFF

clone size: .
V gene: TRBV10-1
J gene: TRBJ2-1
CDR3 length: 13
D gene: .
CDR3 DNA: TGCGCCAGCAGTGAGTCGTGGGGCAATGAGCAGTTCTTC
CDR3 protein: CASSESWGNEQFF

clone size: once
V gene: TRBV28
J gene: TRBJ2-3
CDR3 length: 14
D gene: TRBD2
CDR3 DNA: TGTGCCGGAAGACCGGGACTAGAAGATAGTACGCAGTATTTT
CDR3 protein: CAGRPGLEDSTQYF

clone size: .
V gene: TRBV5-1
J gene: TRBJ1-3
CDR3 length: 15
D gene: .
CDR3 DNA: TGCGCCAGCAGCTTGGGAGACAGGCGGGGAAACACCATATATTTT
CDR3 protein: CASSLGDRRGNTIYF

clone size: .
V gene: TRBV2
J gene: TRBJ2-3
CDR3 length: 13
D gene: .
CDR3 DNA: TGTGCCAGCAGGGGGATAGGTGGAGATACGCAGTATTTT
CDR3 protein: CASRGIGGDTQYF

clone size: .
V gene: TRBV10-3
J gene: TRBJ2-7
CDR3 length: 14
D gene: .
CDR3 DNA: TGTGCCATCAGCCAGGGGGGTTCGACCTACGAGCAGTACTTC
CDR3 protein: CAISQGGSTYEQYF

clone size: many
V gene: TRBV19
J gene: TRBJ2-7
CDR3 length: 17
D gene: TRBD2
CDR3 DNA: TGTGCCAGTAGCCGGAGGCTAGCGGGAGGGTTACAGGGCGAGCAGTACTTC
CDR3 protein: CASSRRLAGGLQGEQYF

clone size: .
V gene: TRBV28
J gene: TRBJ2-3
CDR3 length: 16
D gene: TRBD1
CDR3 DNA: TGTGCCAGCAGCCAAGGGGGCACGTGGAGGACAGATACGCAGTATTTT
CDR3 protein: CASSQGGTWRTDTQYF

clone size: .
V gene: TRBV25-1
J gene: TRBJ2-2
CDR3 length: 12
D gene: .
CDR3 DNA: TGTGCCAGCAGTGAGATGGTAGGGGAGCTGTTTTTT
CDR3 protein: CASSEMVGELFF

clone size: .
V gene: TRBV29-1
J gene: TRBJ2-5
CDR3 length: 12
D gene: .
CDR3 DNA: TGCAGCGTTGACCCCACGGATGGGACCCAGTACTTC
CDR3 protein: CSVDPTDGTQYF

clone size: .
V gene: TRBV28
J gene: TRBJ1-5
CDR3 length: 14
D gene: .
CDR3 DNA: TGTGCCAGCAGATGGCAGGGTGGCAATCAGCCCCAGCATTTT
CDR3 protein: CASRWQGGNQPQHF

clone size: .
V gene: TRBV29-1
J gene: TRBJ2-7
CDR3 length: 13
D gene: TRBD2
CDR3 DNA: TGCAGCGGCCGGACTAGCGGGAGTTACGAGCAGTACTTC
CDR3 protein: CSGRTSGSYEQYF

clone size: .
V gene: TRBV2
J gene: TRBJ2-3
CDR3 length: 15
D gene: TRBD2
CDR3 DNA: TGTGCCAGCAACCGCGGGACTAGCGGCACAGATACGCAGTATTTT
CDR3 protein: CASNRGTSGTDTQYF

clone size: few
V gene: TRBV10-3
J gene: TRBJ2-1
CDR3 length: 14
D gene: .
CDR3 DNA: TGTGCCATCAGTGTAGGTGGGAGTAGCAATGAGCAGTTCTTC
CDR3 protein: CAISVGGSSNEQFF

clone size: .
V gene: TRBV5-6
J gene: TRBJ2-3
CDR3 length: 15
D gene: .
CDR3 DNA: TGTGCCAGCAGCCTAGGAGTCCCTGGGACAGATACGCAGTATTTT
CDR3 protein: CASSLGVPGTDTQYF

clone size: few
V gene: TRBV28
J gene: TRBJ2-7
CDR3 length: 12
D gene: .
CDR3 DNA: TGTGCCAGCAGTCCCCCCTCCTACGAGCAGTACTTC
CDR3 protein: CASSPPSYEQYF

clone size: .
V gene: TRBV28
J gene: TRBJ2-3
CDR3 length: 16
D gene: TRBD2
CDR3 DNA: TGTGCCAGCAAAGAGAGTGGACTAGTGGAGTCAGATACGCAGTATTTT
CDR3 protein: CASKESGLVESDTQYF

clone size: .
V gene: TRBV11-2
J gene: TRBJ2-7
CDR3 length: 15
D gene: .
CDR3 DNA: TGTGCCAGCAGCCCCCTAGGAGGGGCCACCTACGAGCAGTACTTC
CDR3 protein: CASSPLGGATYEQYF

clone size: .
V gene: TRBV7-9
J gene: TRBJ2-7
CDR3 length: 15
D gene: TRBD1
CDR3 DNA: TGTGCCAGCAGCTTTAAAGGACAGGGGGCTTACGAGCAGTACTTC
CDR3 protein: CASSFKGQGAYEQYF

clone size: once
V gene: TRBV6-6
J gene: TRBJ2-7
CDR3 length: 14
D gene: .
CDR3 DNA: TGTGCCAGCAGTTACGGGACACCCTCCTACGAGCAGTACTTC
CDR3 protein: CASSYGTPSYEQYF

clone size: .
V gene: TRBV6-6
J gene: TRBJ1-4
CDR3 length: 14
D gene: TRBD1
CDR3 DNA: TGTGCCAGCAGTAAGGACAGGGGTAATGAAAAACTGTTTTTT
CDR3 protein: CASSKDRGNEKLFF

clone size: once
V gene: TRBV2
J gene: TRBJ2-7
CDR3 length: 14
D gene: TRBD1
CDR3 DNA: TGTGCCAGCAGTAAACAGGGGGCCTCTAGCGAGCAGTACTTC
CDR3 protein: CASSKQGASSEQYF

clone size: few
V gene: TRBV19
J gene: TRBJ2-1
CDR3 length: 16
D gene: TRBD1
CDR3 DNA: TGTGCCAGTAGTAGGACAGGGCCGACCGGGCACAATGAGCAGTTCTTC
CDR3 protein: CASSRTGPTGHNEQFF

clone size: .
V gene: TRBV29-1
J gene: TRBJ2-1
CDR3 length: 12
D gene: .
CDR3 DNA: TGCAGCGGGGTAGGGGACTACAATGAGCAGTTCTTC
CDR3 protein: CSGVGDYNEQFF

clone size: .
V gene: TRBV6-1
J gene: TRBJ1-5
CDR3 length: 13
D gene: .
CDR3 DNA: TGTGCCAGCGTTAAAGGGGTAGGTCAGCCCCAGCATTTT
CDR3 protein: CASVKGVGQPQHF

clone size: .
V gene: TRBV25-1
J gene: TRBJ2-7
CDR3 length: 15
D gene: TRBD2
CDR3 DNA: TGTGCCAGCAGCCGCCCTAGCGGGAGTAATTACGAGCAGTACTTC
CDR3 protein: CASSRPSGSNYEQYF

clone size: .
V gene: TRBV28
J gene: TRBJ2-2
CDR3 length: 13
D gene: .
CDR3 DNA: TGTGCCAGCAGACAGCCACACACCGGGGAGCTGTTTTTT
CDR3 protein: CASRQPHTGELFF

clone size: .
V gene: TRBV11-2
J gene: TRBJ2-3
CDR3 length: 14
D gene: TRBD2
CDR3 DNA: TGTGCCAGCAGCTTAGTGGGAGGGCTAGATACGCAGTATTTT
CDR3 protein: CASSLVGGLDTQYF

clone size: .
V gene: TRBV23-1
J gene: TRBJ1-5
CDR3 length: 17
D gene: .
CDR3 DNA: TGCGCCAACCAACTCGGGAGGAGGGAGCCTCGCAATCAGCCCCAGCATTTT
CDR3 protein: CANQLGRREPRNQPQHF

clone size: few
V gene: TRBV5-1
J gene: TRBJ2-7
CDR3 length: 13
D gene: .
CDR3 DNA: TGCGCCAGCAGCTTGCGGGACGAAGGCGAGCAGTACTTC
CDR3 protein: CASSLRDEGEQYF